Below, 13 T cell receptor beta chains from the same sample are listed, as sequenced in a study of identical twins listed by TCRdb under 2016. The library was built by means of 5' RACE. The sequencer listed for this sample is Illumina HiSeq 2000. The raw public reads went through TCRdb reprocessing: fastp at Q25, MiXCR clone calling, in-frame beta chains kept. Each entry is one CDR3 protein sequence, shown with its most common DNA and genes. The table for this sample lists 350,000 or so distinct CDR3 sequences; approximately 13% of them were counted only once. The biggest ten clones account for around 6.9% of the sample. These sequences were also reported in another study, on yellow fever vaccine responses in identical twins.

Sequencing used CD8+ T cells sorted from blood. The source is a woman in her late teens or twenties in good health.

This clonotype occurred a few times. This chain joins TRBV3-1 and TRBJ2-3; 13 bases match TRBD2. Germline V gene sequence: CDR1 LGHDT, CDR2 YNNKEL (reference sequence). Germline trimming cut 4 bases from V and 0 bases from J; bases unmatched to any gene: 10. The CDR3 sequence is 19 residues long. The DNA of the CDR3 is TGTGCCAGCAGCCTATTACTAGCGGGGGGGGATGCTAGCACAGATACGCAGTATTTT. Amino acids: CASSLLLAGGDASTDTQYF.

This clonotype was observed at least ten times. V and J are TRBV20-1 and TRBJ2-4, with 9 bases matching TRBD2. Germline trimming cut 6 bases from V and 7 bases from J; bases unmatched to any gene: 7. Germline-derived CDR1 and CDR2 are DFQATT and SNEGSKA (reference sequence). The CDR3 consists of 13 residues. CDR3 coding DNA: TGCAGTGCCTTCACTAGCGGGCATAACATTCAGTACTTC. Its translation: CSAFTSGHNIQYF.

CDR3 nucleotides: TGCGCCAGCAGCCAAGGCGGGAGGTCCTACGAGCAGTACTTC. It encodes CASSQGGRSYEQYF. The chain uses TRBV4-1 and TRBJ2-7; 8 bases line up with TRBD2. The CDR3 is 14 amino acids. The ends lost 1 base at V and 1 base at J; junction bases unmatched: 0. From germline, CDR1 is MGHRA and CDR2 YSYEKL.

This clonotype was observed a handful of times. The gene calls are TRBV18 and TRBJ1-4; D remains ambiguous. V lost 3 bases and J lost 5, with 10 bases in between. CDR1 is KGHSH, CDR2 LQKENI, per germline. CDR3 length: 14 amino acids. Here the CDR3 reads CASSPPGGNEKLFF. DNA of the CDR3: TGTGCCAGCTCACCCCCGGGAGGGAATGAAAAACTGTTTTTT.

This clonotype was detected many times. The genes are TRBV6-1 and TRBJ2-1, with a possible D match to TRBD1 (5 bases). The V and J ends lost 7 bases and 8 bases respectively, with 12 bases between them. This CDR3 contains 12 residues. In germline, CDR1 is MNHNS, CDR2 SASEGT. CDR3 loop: CASTLQGYEQFF. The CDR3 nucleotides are TGTGCCAGCACCCTCCAGGGCTATGAGCAGTTCTTC.

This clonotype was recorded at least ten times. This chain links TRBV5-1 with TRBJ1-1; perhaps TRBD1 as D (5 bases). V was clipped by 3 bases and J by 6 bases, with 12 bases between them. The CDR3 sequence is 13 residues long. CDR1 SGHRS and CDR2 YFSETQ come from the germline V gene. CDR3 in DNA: TGCGCCAGCAGCTGGGTGACAGCGGCTGAAGCTTTCTTT. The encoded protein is CASSWVTAAEAFF.

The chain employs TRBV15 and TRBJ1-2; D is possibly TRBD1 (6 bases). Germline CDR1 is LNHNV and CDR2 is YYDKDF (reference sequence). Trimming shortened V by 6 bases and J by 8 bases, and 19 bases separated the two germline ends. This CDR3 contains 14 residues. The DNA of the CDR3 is TGTGCCACCAGTCTTACCACAGGGAACCGCGGCTACACCTTC. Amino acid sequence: CATSLTTGNRGYTF.

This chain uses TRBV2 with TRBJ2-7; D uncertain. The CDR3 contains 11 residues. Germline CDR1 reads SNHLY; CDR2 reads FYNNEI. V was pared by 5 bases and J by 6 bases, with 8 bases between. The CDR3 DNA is TGTGCCAGCAGTCCAGTTGGCGAGCAGTACTTC. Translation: CASSPVGEQYF.

The CDR3 protein is CASSFSGFGVSYEQYF. CDR3 nucleotides: TGTGCCAGCAGCTTTAGCGGATTCGGGGTTTCCTACGAGCAGTACTTC. The chain uses TRBV13 and TRBJ2-7, with D possibly matching TRBD2 (6 bases). There are 16 residues in the CDR3. CDR1 and CDR2 from the germline V gene are PRHDT and FYEKMQ (reference sequence). The V and J ends lost 3 bases and 1 base respectively, with 16 bases between them.

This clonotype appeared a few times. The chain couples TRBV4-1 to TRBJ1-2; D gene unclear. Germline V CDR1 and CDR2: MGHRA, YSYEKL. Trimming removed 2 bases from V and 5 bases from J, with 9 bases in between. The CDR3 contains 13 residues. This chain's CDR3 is CASSQQSRYGYTF. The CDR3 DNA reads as TGCGCCAGCAGCCAACAAAGCCGGTATGGCTACACCTTC.

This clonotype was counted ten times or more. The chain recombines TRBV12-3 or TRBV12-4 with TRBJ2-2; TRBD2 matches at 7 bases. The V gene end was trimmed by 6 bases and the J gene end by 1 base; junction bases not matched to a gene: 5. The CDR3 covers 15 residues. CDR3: CASSRTRRNTGELFF. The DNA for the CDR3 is TGTGCCAGCAGCAGGACTAGAAGGAACACCGGGGAGCTGTTTTTT.

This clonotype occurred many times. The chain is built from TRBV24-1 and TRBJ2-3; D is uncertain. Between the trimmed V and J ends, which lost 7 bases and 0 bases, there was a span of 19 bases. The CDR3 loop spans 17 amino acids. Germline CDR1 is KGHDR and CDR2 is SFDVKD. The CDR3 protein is CATSAHLDGPSTDTQYF. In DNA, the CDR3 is TGTGCCACCAGCGCCCACTTGGACGGACCTAGCACAGATACGCAGTATTTT.

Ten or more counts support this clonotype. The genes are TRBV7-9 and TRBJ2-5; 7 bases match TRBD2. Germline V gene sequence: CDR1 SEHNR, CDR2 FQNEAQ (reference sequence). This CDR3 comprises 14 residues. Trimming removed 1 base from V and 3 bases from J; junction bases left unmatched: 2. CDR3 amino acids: CASSLETSKETQYF. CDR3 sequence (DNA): TGTGCCAGCAGCTTAGAGACTAGCAAAGAGACCCAGTACTTC.